Each of the 22 T cell receptor beta chains below was sequenced from the same sample in a study of long-term antiretroviral therapy in people with HIV. Survey-level immunoSEQ v3.0 assays were run. TCRdb keeps only in-frame clones here, not all; method: immunoSEQ multiplex PCR. The profile covers almost 30,000 clones, with around 89% appearing a single time and 7.5% to 10% taken by the ten largest. Material: unsorted PBMCs, obtained 3.2 years before starting antiretroviral therapy. These receptors originate from a middle-aged man with HIV.

The rearrangement uses TRBV7-2 and TRBJ1-2; D may be TRBD1 (5 bases). Trimming took off 1 base at V and 1 base at J, with 7 bases between the two ends. This CDR3 contains 14 residues. Germline V gene sequence: CDR1 SGHTA, CDR2 FQGNSA. The CDR3, as DNA: TGTGCCAGCAGCTTAGGCAGGGTTAACTATGGCTACACCTTC. This translates into CASSLGRVNYGYTF.

The chain couples TRBV5-5 to TRBJ1-4; D is unclear. This CDR3 has 14 amino acids. Germline V gene sequence: CDR1 SGHKS, CDR2 YYEKEE (reference sequence). The V end was cut by 2 bases, the J end by 2 bases, with 7 bases between. The CDR3 DNA sequence: TGTGCCAGCAGCTTAGTCGCTACTAATGAAAAACTGTTTTTT. It encodes CASSLVATNEKLFF.

This clone was seen a few times. This sequence joins TRBV21-1 and TRBJ2-7. TRBV21-1 is given as a pseudogene. This CDR3 is built from 12 residues. Written as DNA, the CDR3 is TGTGCCAGCAAAGTGGGATCCTACGAGCAGTACTTC. Translating gives CASKVGSYEQYF.

The V call is TRBV7-3, the J call TRBJ2-1; D unresolved. V was shortened by 0 bases and J by 4 bases, with 4 bases between the two germline ends. CDR3 size: 13 residues. CDR1 is SGHTA and CDR2 is FQGTGA in the germline V gene. The CDR3 is CASSLTGYNEQFF. In DNA form, the CDR3 reads TGTGCCAGCAGCTTAACAGGGTACAATGAGCAGTTCTTC.

This clone is a singleton in its sample. The rearrangement uses TRBV4-3 and TRBJ1-2; D uncertain. The germline V gene encodes CDR1 LGHNA and CDR2 YSLEER. The V end lost 5 bases, the J end lost 6 bases, and 13 bases lay between the germline ends. The CDR3 is 13 amino acids. CDR3: CASSTGSADGYTF. The CDR3 coding sequence is TGCGCCAGCAGCACGGGGTCGGCGGATGGCTACACCTTC.

The rearrangement uses TRBV10-1 and TRBJ2-3; D not resolved. V was pared by 0 bases and J by 8 bases, with 9 bases between. Germline V gene data show CDR1 as WNHNN and CDR2 as SYGVQD (reference sequence). The CDR3 spans 13 residues. CDR3 loop: CASSESGLGTQYF. The CDR3 bases are TGCGCCAGCAGTGAGTCGGGCCTGGGTACGCAGTATTTT.

The rearrangement joins TRBV18 to TRBJ2-1; 8 bases are a match to TRBD2. The length of the CDR3 is 15 residues. After removal of 1 base from V and 5 bases from J, the junction contained 4 bases not matched to a gene. CDR1 is KGHSH and CDR2 is LQKENI in the germline V gene. CDR3: CASSPLAGQDNEQFF. The DNA of the CDR3 is TGTGCCAGCTCACCACTAGCGGGACAAGACAATGAGCAGTTCTTC.

The rearrangement links TRBV18 to TRBJ1-2; 7 nucleotides align to TRBD1. This CDR3 is 13 amino acids long. Losses at the gene ends were 5 bases for V and 1 base for J; bases not matched to a gene: 1. The germline CDR1 and CDR2 sequences are KGHSH and LQKENI. The CDR3: CASSDRVNYGYTF. CDR3 DNA: TGTGCCAGCTCAGACAGGGTTAACTATGGCTACACCTTC.

This chain connects TRBV6-1 to TRBJ1-1; tentatively, D is TRBD1 (6 bases). The CDR3 is 12 amino acids. Deletions cut 8 bases from V and 5 bases from J, with 12 bases between. Germline CDR1 is MNHNS and CDR2 is SASEGT. CDR3 in DNA: TGTGCCAGCTACGGGGGCTGGACTGAAGCTTTCTTT. It encodes CASYGGWTEAFF.

This clone has a handful of counts. The rearrangement links TRBV5-6 to TRBJ1-6, with 7 bases fitting TRBD1. With V trimmed by 4 bases and J by 13 bases, 5 bases remained unmatched. CDR3 length: 12 amino acids. Germline V gene data show CDR1 as SGHDT and CDR2 as YYEEEE. The CDR3 protein is CASSPTGSPLHF. CDR3 coding DNA: TGTGCCAGCAGCCCGACAGGGTCCCCCCTCCACTTT. Filled out from reference TRBV5-6 and TRBJ1-6, the complete variable domain reads DAGVTQSPTHLIKTRGQQVTLRCSPKSGHDTVSWYQQALGQGPQFIFQYYEEEERQRGNFPDRFSGHQFPNYSSELNVNALLLGDSALYLCASSPTGSPLHFGNGTRLTVT.

The V gene is TRBV9, the J gene TRBJ2-2; D not resolved. The CDR3 covers 13 residues. Trimming pared 2 bases from V and 2 bases from J, leaving 4 bases between. Germline CDR1 SGDLS, CDR2 YYNGEE. DNA of the CDR3: TGTGCCAGCAGCGTGATTAACACCGGGGAGCTGTTTTTT. Encoded protein: CASSVINTGELFF.

The chain carries TRBV7-9 and TRBJ1-2, with 11 bases matching TRBD1. V was pared by 5 bases and J by 5 bases, with 1 base of the junction left unmatched. The CDR3 length is 13 residues. CDR1 and CDR2 (germline): SEHNR, FQNEAQ (reference sequence). The CDR3 DNA reads TGTGCCAGCAGCCGGGACAGGGGGTATGGCTACACCTTC. It translates to CASSRDRGYGYTF.

The V and J genes are TRBV5-1 and TRBJ2-3, with 8 bases that match TRBD1. J was trimmed by 2 bases and V by 0 bases; bases with no gene match: 8. CDR1 and CDR2 (germline): SGHRS, YFSETQ. The CDR3 totals 17 residues. The DNA for the CDR3 is TGCGCCAGCAGCTTGGTTGTCCGGGGACAGGACACAGATACGCAGTATTTT. This encodes CASSLVVRGQDTDTQYF.

The chain joins TRBV6-5 to TRBJ2-4, with D possibly being TRBD1 or TRBD2 (5 bases each). The CDR3 is made up of 14 amino acids. The germline V and J ends were trimmed by 0 bases and 9 bases, with 12 bases remaining between them. Germline V gene sequence: CDR1 MNHEY, CDR2 SVGAGI. CDR3 DNA: TGTGCCAGCAGTTACTCGAGAGGGGTGGGCATTCAGTACTTC. This translates into CASSYSRGVGIQYF.

The V and J genes are TRBV30 and TRBJ2-5; D unclear. The CDR3 sequence is 10 residues long. Trimming removed 2 bases from V and 5 bases from J, with 3 bases in between. CDR1 and CDR2 (germline): GTSNPN, SVGIG (reference sequence). The CDR3 region has the DNA TGTGCCTGGAGTCGGGAGACCCAGTACTTC. This sequence encodes CAWSRETQYF.

V and J are TRBV7-2 and TRBJ1-2; 7 bases align to TRBD1. Germline V gene data show CDR1 as SGHTA and CDR2 as FQGNSA. After removal of 3 bases from V and 13 bases from J, the junction contained 11 bases not matched to a gene. This CDR3 region has 13 residues. CDR3 in amino acids: CASSFEQGGRGTF. The DNA for the CDR3 is TGTGCCAGCAGCTTCGAACAAGGGGGCCGGGGCACCTTC.

In DNA, the CDR3 is TGTGCCAGTAGTATAGCATCAGGGGAAAGTACGCAGTATTTT. This translates into CASSIASGESTQYF. The chain recombines TRBV19 with TRBJ2-3; weak D call: TRBD1 (6 bases). Germline values: CDR1 LNHDA, CDR2 SQIVND (reference sequence). The V end lost 1 base, the J end lost 8 bases, and 13 bases lay between the germline ends. This CDR3 is built from 14 residues.

The chain uses TRBV9 and TRBJ2-1; TRBD1 aligns across 8 bases. The V gene's germline CDR1 is SGDLS and CDR2 YYNGEE. V dropped 2 bases and J dropped 8; count of bases not matched to a gene: 6. The CDR3 loop spans 14 amino acids. Written as DNA, the CDR3 is TGTGCCAGCAGCGTTAGGACAGGGCTCGATGAGCAGTTCTTC. Protein product: CASSVRTGLDEQFF.

The gene calls are TRBV5-4 and TRBJ2-7; 9 bases line up with TRBD2. The CDR3 runs to 17 residues. The germline V gene has CDR1 SGHNT and CDR2 YYREEE (reference sequence). Trimming cost V 5 bases and J 2 bases; bases outside gene matches: 14. Here the CDR3 reads CASSFGTSPAGTYEQYF. CDR3 bases: TGTGCCAGCAGTTTCGGGACTAGCCCGGCCGGGACCTACGAGCAGTACTTC.

Here the CDR3 DNA reads TGTGCCAGCAGTTTGACAGGACAGGGAGATCAGCCCCAGCATTTT. Translating it yields CASSLTGQGDQPQHF. This rearrangement joins TRBV28 to TRBJ1-5; 8 nucleotides match TRBD1. The V gene end was trimmed by 3 bases and the J gene end by 5 bases; junction bases not matched to a gene: 6. The V gene's germline CDR1 is MDHEN and CDR2 SYDVKM. The CDR3 is 15 residues long.

The chain combines TRBV18 with TRBJ2-2; 8 nucleotides align to TRBD2. Germline V gives CDR1 KGHSH, CDR2 LQKENI. V shed 1 base, J shed 2 bases, and the junction held 6 bases outside the gene matches. The CDR3 consists of 17 residues. As DNA, the CDR3 is TGTGCCAGCTCACCACGTCGGGGGGGCTTCAACACCGGGGAGCTGTTTTTT. Translated: CASSPRRGGFNTGELFF. The full variable domain, in which reference TRBV18 and TRBJ2-2 provide the parts outside the CDR3, is NAGVMQNPRHLVRRRGQEARLRCSPMKGHSHVYWYRQLPEEGLKFMVYLQKENIIDESGMPKERFSAEFPKEGPSILRIQQVVRGDSAAYFCASSPRRGGFNTGELFFGEGSRLTVL.

The J gene is TRBJ1-2, the V gene TRBV14, with unresolved D. This CDR3 spans 16 amino acids. Between the trimmed V and J ends, which lost 0 bases and 5 bases, there was a span of 16 bases. Looked up from germline, CDR1 is SGHDN and CDR2 is FVKESK. The CDR3 spells CASSQDGRVSRYGYTF. The CDR3, as DNA: TGTGCCAGCAGCCAAGATGGCCGGGTCTCTCGATATGGCTACACCTTC.